Ten or more counts support the clone carrying this T cell receptor beta chain. The data are from a study of early T cells in non-severe SARS-CoV-2 infection. J lost 2 bases, V lost 0 bases, and 6 bases had no gene match. CDR3 length equals 17 residues. CDR1 is LGHNA, CDR2 YSLEER, per germline. From the 5' RACE reads, TCRdb called clonotypes with MiXCR, one entry per CDR3 protein. The sample includes some 80,000 distinct CDR3 sequences, roughly an eighth of them seen just once. The source of this sequence is an adult who was a healthcare worker with PCR-confirmed SARS-CoV-2 infection or an uninfected control (not recorded which). The donor label of this sample is uncertain. Material: whole blood, obtained at baseline. The chain has TRBV4-3 and TRBJ2-3, with 9 bases matching TRBD1. The CDR3 reads CASSQDMGTGITDTQYF. Written as DNA, the CDR3 is TGCGCCAGCAGCCAAGATATGGGGACAGGGATCACAGATACGCAGTATTTT.